This T cell receptor beta chain originates from a study of blood T cell repertoires in COVID-19. Background on the study: The United States, Italy and Spain supplied acute and convalescent COVID-19 samples. Sources were T cells, B-cell-depleted T cells, or PBMCs; the material itself was cDNA or gDNA.

In the original workflow: Amplifying reference gene primers gave estimates of nucleated cell counts. Sequenced by immunoSEQ multiplex PCR; TCRdb stores in-frame clones only, minus some. D and trimming were read from the DNA, whereas the V and J calls and clone size are those reported in that table. The data show approximately 230,000 clones, about 86% seen once. The CDR3 contains 13 residues. Per the germline V gene, CDR1 is SGHRS and CDR2 is YFSETQ. Trimming shortened V by 5 bases and J by 1 base, and 9 bases separated the two germline ends. The receptor comes from a man older than 75 with acute or convalescent COVID-19. The genes are TRBV5-1 and TRBJ2-5; TRBD2 is a possible D gene (5 bases). What was sequenced was peripheral blood. This CDR3 reads CASRLAPQETQYF. CDR3 sequence (DNA): TGCGCCAGCAGATTAGCGCCCCAAGAGACCCAGTACTTC.